The rows below give T cell receptor beta chains drawn from one sample of a study of cytomegalovirus exposure and HLA in healthy donors. This table comes from immunoSEQ multiplex PCR, and its TCRdb copy is limited to in-frame clones, with some not included. The table shows 120,000 or so clones, with around 90% occurring only once. The material sequenced was PBMCs. These receptor sequences come from a woman aged 18-30 years in good health and CMV-seronegative. The CDR3 runs from the conserved cysteine through the conserved F or W. The D gene is left open where the match is weak. The size of a clone is reported for some rows only, either as once, few or many, or as a class for expanded clones.

d_gene	abundance	v_gene	j_gene	CDR3nt	CDR3aa
NA	NA	TRBV7-2	TRBJ1-3	TGTGCCAGCAGCTTAAGTCGAGGGGGGGACGGAAACACCATATATTTT	CASSLSRGGDGNTIYF
NA	NA	TRBV21-1	TRBJ2-7	TGTGCCAGCAGCAAAAACGACGTGGCTAGCGTCACCTACGAGCAGTACTTC	CASSKNDVASVTYEQYF
NA	NA	TRBV28	TRBJ1-5	TGTGCCAGCAGTTCCCCGGACAGATATAGCAATCAGCCCCAGCATTTT	CASSSPDRYSNQPQHF
NA	NA	TRBV27	TRBJ2-3	TGTGCCAGCAGTCCCAAGGGGCGGAACACAGATACGCAGTATTTT	CASSPKGRNTDTQYF
NA	NA	TRBV5-1	TRBJ1-2	TGCGCCAGCAGCGGGACTCTACCTATGGGGGGCTACACCTTC	CASSGTLPMGGYTF
TRBD1	once	TRBV19	TRBJ2-7	TGTGCCAGTAGTACCCCAGGGGGCCAGGACGAGCAGTACTTC	CASSTPGGQDEQYF
NA	NA	TRBV12-5	TRBJ1-4	TGTGCTAGTGGTTTGGGTCTCAATGAAAAACTGTTTTTT	CASGLGLNEKLFF
NA	NA	TRBV2	TRBJ1-6	TGTGCCAGCAGTGACGATAATTCACCCCTCCACTTT	CASSDDNSPLHF
NA	NA	TRBV27	TRBJ1-3	TGTGCCAGCAGTTTACTAGGTGGAAACACCATATATTTT	CASSLLGGNTIYF
NA	NA	TRBV2	TRBJ1-4	TGTGCCAGCAGTGAGGGGGGGTTATCGTATGATGAAAAACTGTTTTTT	CASSEGGLSYDEKLFF
TRBD1	NA	TRBV10-1	TRBJ1-1	TGCGCCAGTGGGAAACGGACAGGATCGAACACTGAAGCTTTCTTT	CASGKRTGSNTEAFF
NA	NA	TRBV5-4	TRBJ1-1	TGTGCCAGCATGGACAGCTTGAACACTGAAGCTTTCTTT	CASMDSLNTEAFF
TRBD1	NA	TRBV7-9	TRBJ1-1	TGTGCCAGCAGCTTAGAGGGACAGATTAATACTGAAGCTTTCTTT	CASSLEGQINTEAFF
NA	NA	TRBV28	TRBJ2-3	TGTGCCAGCAGTTTAGTGGGAGAGGGGGCAGATACGCAGTATTTT	CASSLVGEGADTQYF
TRBD2	NA	TRBV28	TRBJ2-2	TGTGCCAGCAGTTTATGGGGAGGGCTGCAGATCGCGAACACCGGGGAGCTGTTTTTT	CASSLWGGLQIANTGELFF
NA	NA	TRBV5-4	TRBJ1-1	TGTGCCAGCAGCCAGTCCGGACATATGAACACTGAAGCTTTCTTT	CASSQSGHMNTEAFF
NA	NA	TRBV30	TRBJ2-5	TGTGCCGCGGATGGGGGCCGTGGAGAGACCCAGTACTTC	CAADGGRGETQYF
TRBD2	NA	TRBV11-3	TRBJ2-1	TGTGCCAGCAGCTTCTTAGCGGGGGAGCAGTTCTTC	CASSFLAGEQFF
NA	once	TRBV2	TRBJ1-4	TGTGCCAGCAGTGAAGCGGCCATCACTAATGAAAAACTGTTTTTT	CASSEAAITNEKLFF
NA	NA	TRBV6-1	TRBJ2-7	TGTGCCAGCAGTGGACGGGCAGGAGGCTACGAGCAGTACTTC	CASSGRAGGYEQYF
TRBD1	NA	TRBV14	TRBJ2-1	TGTGCCAGCAGCCAAGGGACAGGGAATAATGAGCAGTTCTTC	CASSQGTGNNEQFF
TRBD1	NA	TRBV18	TRBJ1-1	TGTGCCAGCTCACCAGACAGGGGGCGAGAAGCTTTCTTT	CASSPDRGREAFF
NA	NA	TRBV28	TRBJ1-3	TGTGCCAGCAGTCCCCAAGGGACACTAATTGTTATCTCTGGAAACACCATATATTTT	CASSPQGTLIVISGNTIYF
TRBD1	NA	TRBV7-2	TRBJ2-5	TGTGCCAGCAGCTTAGCGCGAGGGGGCCTTGTGAAGACCCAGTACTTC	CASSLARGGLVKTQYF
TRBD1	NA	TRBV28	TRBJ1-2	TGTGCCAGCAGTTTAGGACAGGGGGGCTACACCTTC	CASSLGQGGYTF
TRBD1	NA	TRBV7-9	TRBJ1-1	TGTGCCAGCAGCCACCTGGACAGGGCGATAACGAACACTGAAGCTTTCTTT	CASSHLDRAITNTEAFF
NA	NA	TRBV15	TRBJ2-7	TGTGCCACCAGCGGTCGGACAGAGAAGTACGAGCAGTACTTC	CATSGRTEKYEQYF
NA	NA	TRBV28	TRBJ1-5	TGTGCCAGCAGTTTTTTAAAGGACACCAATCAGCCCCAGCATTTT	CASSFLKDTNQPQHF
TRBD1	once	TRBV11-2	TRBJ2-4	TGTGCCAGCAGCTTAACCGGGACAGGATTAGCCAAAAACATTCAGTACTTC	CASSLTGTGLAKNIQYF
TRBD2	NA	TRBV28	TRBJ2-1	TGTGCCAGCAGTCTCGTGCGGGAGGGCCTTGGTGAGCAGTTCTTC	CASSLVREGLGEQFF
NA	NA	TRBV9	TRBJ1-2	TGTGCCAGCAGCGTGAGTCAGGGGCTAGGGGGCTACACCTTC	CASSVSQGLGGYTF
TRBD1	NA	TRBV9	TRBJ2-7	TGTGCCAGCAGCGGTGGACAGGGGACCGAACGGCCCTCCTACGAGCAGTACTTC	CASSGGQGTERPSYEQYF
TRBD2	NA	TRBV6-1	TRBJ2-3	TGTGCCAGCAGTGACGGAACGACGGGACTAGCGGTAGATACGCAGTATTTT	CASSDGTTGLAVDTQYF
NA	NA	TRBV7-9	TRBJ2-3	TGTGCCAGCAAGGGGCCAGATACGCAGTATTTT	CASKGPDTQYF
NA	NA	TRBV7-9	TRBJ2-2	TGTGCCAGCAGTTCAGTAGCAGCGATCACCGGGGAGCTGTTTTTT	CASSSVAAITGELFF
NA	NA	TRBV7-2	TRBJ1-1	TGTGCCAGCAGATCAGCGGGCGGGGTGAACACTGAAGCTTTCTTT	CASRSAGGVNTEAFF
TRBD2	NA	TRBV7-2	TRBJ2-2	TGTGCCAGCGAGCTAGCGGTTCTCACCGGGGAGCTGTTTTTT	CASELAVLTGELFF
TRBD2	once	TRBV5-5	TRBJ2-5	TGTGCCAGCAGCCCCAACCGACTAGCGGGAGGTTTGGGAGAGACCCAGTACTTC	CASSPNRLAGGLGETQYF
NA	NA	TRBV25-1	TRBJ1-5	TGTGCCAGCAGTGAAGGAGGTTATCGGGGTCAGCCCCAGCATTTT	CASSEGGYRGQPQHF
TRBD1	NA	TRBV5-4	TRBJ1-1	TGTGCCAGCAGCCCACGGGAGGGGGCCGGAGGCACTGAAGCTTTCTTT	CASSPREGAGGTEAFF
NA	NA	TRBV30	TRBJ1-3	TGTGCCTGGAGCCCAAACTCTGGAAACACCATATATTTT	CAWSPNSGNTIYF
TRBD1	NA	TRBV25-1	TRBJ2-2	TGTGCCAGCAGTGCATGGACAGGAAACACCGGGGAGCTGTTTTTT	CASSAWTGNTGELFF
NA	NA	TRBV16	TRBJ2-7	TGTGCCAGCAGCCAAACAGAAGCCGCGGGCGAGCAGTACTTC	CASSQTEAAGEQYF
NA	once	TRBV28	TRBJ1-4	TGTGCCAGCAGTTCAGTAGGGGACATACTTGAAAAACTGTTTTTT	CASSSVGDILEKLFF
NA	NA	TRBV6-7	TRBJ1-3	TGTGCCAGCAGTTACTCGTGCAGGGTCCCTCCTGGAAACACCATATATTTT	CASSYSCRVPPGNTIYF
NA	NA	TRBV11-2	TRBJ1-1	TGTGCCAGCAGCTTTAGGAACACTGAAGCTTTCTTT	CASSFRNTEAFF
NA	NA	TRBV28	TRBJ1-1	TGTGCCAGCAGGAGGGGGTGGAACACTGAAGCTTTCTTT	CASRRGWNTEAFF
NA	NA	TRBV6-5	TRBJ2-7	TGTGCCACCCGAAGAGGGTACGAGCAGTACTTC	CATRRGYEQYF
TRBD1	once	TRBV15	TRBJ2-2	TGTGCCACCAGCAGAGATCAGGGGGCTCGAACCGGGGAGCTGTTTTTT	CATSRDQGARTGELFF
NA	NA	TRBV9	TRBJ1-1	TGTGCCAGCAAGGGGTTTGCCACTGAAGCTTTCTTT	CASKGFATEAFF
TRBD1	NA	TRBV6-6	TRBJ1-2	TGTGCCAGCGGGATAGAGGACAGGGCGTATGGCTACACCTTC	CASGIEDRAYGYTF
NA	NA	TRBV7-8	TRBJ1-2	TGTGCCAGCAGCTTGTCCTCAGGCCTTAACTATGGCTACACCTTC	CASSLSSGLNYGYTF
NA	NA	TRBV5-4	TRBJ1-1	TGTGCCAGCAGCTTGGACCGGGGAACTGAAGCTTTCTTT	CASSLDRGTEAFF